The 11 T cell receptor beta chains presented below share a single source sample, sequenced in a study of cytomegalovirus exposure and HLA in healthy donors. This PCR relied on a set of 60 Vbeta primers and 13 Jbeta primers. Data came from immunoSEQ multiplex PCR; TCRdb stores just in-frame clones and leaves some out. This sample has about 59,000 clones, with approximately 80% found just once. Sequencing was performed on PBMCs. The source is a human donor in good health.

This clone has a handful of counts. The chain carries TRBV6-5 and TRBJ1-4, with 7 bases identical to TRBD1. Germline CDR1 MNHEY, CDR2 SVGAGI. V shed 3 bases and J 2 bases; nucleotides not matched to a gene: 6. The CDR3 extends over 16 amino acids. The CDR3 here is CASSYSPQGTNEKLFF. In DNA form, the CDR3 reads TGTGCCAGCAGTTATTCTCCACAGGGGACTAATGAAAAACTGTTTTTT.

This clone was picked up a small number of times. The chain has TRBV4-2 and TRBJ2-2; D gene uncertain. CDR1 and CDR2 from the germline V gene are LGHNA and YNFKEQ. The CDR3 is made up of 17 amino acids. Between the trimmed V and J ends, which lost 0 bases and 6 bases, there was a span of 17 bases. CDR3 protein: CASSQDNSPRDAGELFF. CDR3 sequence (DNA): TGTGCCAGCAGCCAAGATAATAGTCCGCGCGATGCCGGGGAGCTGTTTTTT.

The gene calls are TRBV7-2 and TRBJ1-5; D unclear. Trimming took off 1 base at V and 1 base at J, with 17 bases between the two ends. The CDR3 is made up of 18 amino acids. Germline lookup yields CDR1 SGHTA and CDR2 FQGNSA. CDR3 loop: CASSLGPGEALSNQPQHF. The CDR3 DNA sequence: TGTGCCAGCAGCTTAGGGCCCGGTGAGGCTCTAAGCAATCAGCCCCAGCATTTT.

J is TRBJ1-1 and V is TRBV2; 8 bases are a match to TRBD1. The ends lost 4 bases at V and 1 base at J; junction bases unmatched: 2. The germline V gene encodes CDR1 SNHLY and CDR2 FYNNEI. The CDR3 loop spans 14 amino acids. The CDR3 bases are TGTGCCAGCAGTGGAGGACAGGGGAACACTGAAGCTTTCTTT. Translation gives CASSGGQGNTEAFF.

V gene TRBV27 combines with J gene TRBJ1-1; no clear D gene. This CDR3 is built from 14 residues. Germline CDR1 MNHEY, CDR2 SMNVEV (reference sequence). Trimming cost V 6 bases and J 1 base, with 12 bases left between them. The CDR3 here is CASRFRGSNTEAFF. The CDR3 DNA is TGTGCCAGCAGATTTCGGGGATCGAACACTGAAGCTTTCTTT.

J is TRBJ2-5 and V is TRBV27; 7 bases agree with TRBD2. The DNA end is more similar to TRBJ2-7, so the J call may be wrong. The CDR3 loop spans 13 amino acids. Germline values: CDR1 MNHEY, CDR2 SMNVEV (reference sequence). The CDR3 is CASSWGTNYEQYF. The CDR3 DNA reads TGTGCCAGCAGCTGGGGGACTAACTACGAGCAGTACTTC.

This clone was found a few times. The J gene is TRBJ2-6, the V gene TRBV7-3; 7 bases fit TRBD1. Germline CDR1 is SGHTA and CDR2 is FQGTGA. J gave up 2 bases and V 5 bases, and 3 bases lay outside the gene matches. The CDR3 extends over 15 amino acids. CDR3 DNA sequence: TGTGCCAGCAGCCAGGGGGTTGCTGGGGCCAACGTCCTGACTTTC. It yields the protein CASSQGVAGANVLTF.

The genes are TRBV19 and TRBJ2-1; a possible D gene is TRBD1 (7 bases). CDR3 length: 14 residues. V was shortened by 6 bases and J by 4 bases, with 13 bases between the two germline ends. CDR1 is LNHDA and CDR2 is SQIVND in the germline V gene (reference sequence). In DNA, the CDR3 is TGTGCCAGTAGGGAGGGGGCAGGATACAATGAGCAGTTCTTC. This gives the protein CASREGAGYNEQFF.

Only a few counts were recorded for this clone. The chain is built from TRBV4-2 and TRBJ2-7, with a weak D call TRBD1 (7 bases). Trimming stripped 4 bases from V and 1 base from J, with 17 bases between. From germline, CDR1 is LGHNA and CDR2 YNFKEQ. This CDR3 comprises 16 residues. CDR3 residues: CASSRPTGRISYEQYF. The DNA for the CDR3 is TGTGCCAGCAGCCGCCCGACAGGGAGGATTTCCTACGAGCAGTACTTC.

CDR3 nucleotides: TGTGCCAGCAGTGGGGACAGCCCCTGGTCTGGCTACACCTTC. It specifies CASSGDSPWSGYTF. The chain carries TRBV2 and TRBJ1-2; 7 positions agree with TRBD1. V shed 4 bases and J 7 bases; nucleotides not matched to a gene: 9. Looked up from germline, CDR1 is SNHLY and CDR2 is FYNNEI. The CDR3 consists of 14 residues.

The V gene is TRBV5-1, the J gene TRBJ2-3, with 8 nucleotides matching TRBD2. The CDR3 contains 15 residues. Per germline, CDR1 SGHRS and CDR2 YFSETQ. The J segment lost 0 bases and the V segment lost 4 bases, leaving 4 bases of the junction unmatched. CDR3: CASSHSGVSTDTQYF. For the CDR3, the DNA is TGCGCCAGCAGCCATAGCGGGGTAAGCACAGATACGCAGTATTTT.